The present T cell receptor beta chain was sequenced within a study of blood T cells in healthy people across ages. Between the trimmed V and J ends, which lost 1 base and 8 bases, there was a span of 8 bases. The CDR3 covers 13 residues. Germline values: CDR1 LGHNA, CDR2 YNFKEQ. RNA extraction gave at least 5 micrograms of total RNA per sample. A second 7 to 11 cycle PCR used barcoded and J-beta primers. At least 2.5 million CDR3-containing paired-end reads were obtained per sample. TCRdb reprocessed the 5' RACE reads with MiXCR, giving one entry per CDR3 protein. The sample lists 1.5 million or so distinct CDR3 sequences, 35% to 45% occurring once. In this sample, this clonotype turned up a few times.

Sequencing was performed on blood. The receptor was isolated from a woman aged 18-35 years in good health. The chain has TRBV4-2 and TRBJ1-4; D remains unclear. CDR3 residues: CASSQAGMEKLFF. The CDR3 DNA sequence: TGTGCCAGCAGCCAAGCCGGTATGGAAAAACTGTTTTTT.